The 6 T cell receptor beta chains presented below share a single source sample, sequenced in a study of lymphopenia after photon versus proton radiotherapy. The table came from immunoSEQ multiplex PCR; TCRdb's copy has only in-frame clones and leaves some out. Among some 15,000 clones listed, approximately 90% were seen once. The sequencing here drew on peripheral blood, taken from a patient treated with proton-based radiotherapy. These receptors were obtained from a woman aged 60 to 75 with cholangiocarcinoma. Some clones in this sample may be carry-over from other donors' samples.

The chain is built from TRBV19 and TRBJ2-2; the match to TRBD2 covers 13 bases. The CDR3 has 18 residues. Germline-derived CDR1 and CDR2 are LNHDA and SQIVND (reference sequence). J was trimmed by 2 bases and V by 4 bases; bases with no gene match: 7. The CDR3 DNA follows: TGTGCCAGTAGTACCCGACTAGCGGGGGGCGTTAACACCGGGGAGCTGTTTTTT. Amino acid sequence: CASSTRLAGGVNTGELFF. The complete variable domain, with remaining parts taken from reference TRBV19 and TRBJ2-2, reads DGGITQSPKYLFRKEGQNVTLSCEQNLNHDAMYWYRQDPGQGLRLIYYSQIVNDFQKGDIAEGYSVSREKKESFPLTVTSAQKNPTAFYLCASSTRLAGGVNTGELFFGEGSRLTVL.

V is TRBV9 and J is TRBJ2-4, with TRBD2 matching 7 bases. Germline CDR1 reads SGDLS; CDR2 reads YYNGEE. Trimming removed 4 bases from V and 8 bases from J; junction bases left unmatched: 9. The CDR3 length is 14 residues. The CDR3 DNA reads as TGTGCCAGCAGCCCCGGGGGGTTTGGGGACATTCAGTACTTC. It specifies CASSPGGFGDIQYF. Together with reference TRBV9 and TRBJ2-4, the CDR3 gives the full variable domain: DSGVTQTPKHLITATGQRVTLRCSPRSGDLSVYWYQQSLDQGLQFLIQYYNGEERAKGNILERFSAQQFPDLHSELNLSSLELGDSALYFCASSPGGFGDIQYFGAGTRLSVL.

CDR3 DNA: TGTGCCAGCAGTTTAGAATTTTGGCCGGGACAGGGGGACGGGGAGCTGTTTTTT. This sequence encodes CASSLEFWPGQGDGELFF. The chain combines TRBV27 with TRBJ2-2; 11 positions agree with TRBD1. The CDR3 covers 18 residues. V shed 2 bases, J shed 7 bases, and the junction held 12 bases outside the gene matches. Germline V gene lookup returns CDR1 MNHEY and CDR2 SMNVEV (reference sequence).

The chain carries TRBV19 and TRBJ1-2; D call uncertain. Germline V gives CDR1 LNHDA, CDR2 SQIVND (reference sequence). Trimming stripped 7 bases from V and 5 bases from J, with 11 bases between. The CDR3 length is 12 residues. CDR3: CASINYPYGYTF. The CDR3 DNA reads TGTGCCAGTATTAACTACCCTTATGGCTACACCTTC. The full variable domain, its missing parts supplied by reference TRBV19 and TRBJ1-2, is DGGITQSPKYLFRKEGQNVTLSCEQNLNHDAMYWYRQDPGQGLRLIYYSQIVNDFQKGDIAEGYSVSREKKESFPLTVTSAQKNPTAFYLCASINYPYGYTFGSGTRLTVV.

V gene TRBV6-1 combines with J gene TRBJ2-3; D possibly corresponds to TRBD1 (5 bases). There are 17 residues in the CDR3. V was pared by 2 bases and J by 6 bases, with 21 bases between. Germline-derived CDR1 and CDR2 are MNHNS and SASEGT. CDR3 protein: CASSERWVTQAADTQYF. The CDR3, as DNA: TGTGCCAGCAGTGAAAGGTGGGTCACACAGGCGGCGGATACGCAGTATTTT.

The chain links TRBV5-1 to TRBJ2-3, with D possibly TRBD2 on 6 matching bases. The CDR3 consists of 14 residues. Trimming pared 8 bases from V and 4 bases from J, leaving 17 bases between. Looked up from germline, CDR1 is SGHRS and CDR2 is YFSETQ. The CDR3 protein is CASNSLRGPDTQYF. CDR3 coding DNA: TGCGCCAGTAATTCTTTGCGGGGACCAGATACGCAGTATTTT. Using reference TRBV5-1 and TRBJ2-3 for the parts outside the CDR3, the full variable domain is KAGVTQTPRYLIKTRGQQVTLSCSPISGHRSVSWYQQTPGQGLQFLFEYFSETQRNKGNFPGRFSGRQFSNSRSEMNVSTLELGDSALYLCASNSLRGPDTQYFGPGTRLTVL.